This T cell receptor beta chain came from a study of cytomegalovirus exposure and HLA in healthy donors. PCR involved 60 Vbeta and 13 Jbeta primers. Under the authors' procedure: The count from a later analysis was tens of millions of unique TCR beta chains, about 10 million of them shared. Sequencing used immunoSEQ multiplex PCR; TCRdb keeps in-frame clones, though not all of them. The D gene and trimming were derived from the DNA, and the V and J assignments and clone size from that table. The sample has over 200,000 clones, approximately 90% seen once. On this clone itself: Antigen unknown.

In germline, CDR1 is SGDLS, CDR2 YYNGEE. The CDR3 has 16 amino acids. Losses at the gene ends were 0 bases for V and 6 bases for J; bases not matched to a gene: 6. General study points: It is likely that the observed cluster of highly shared sequence variants was a sequencing artifact.

The TCR was taken from a young woman in good health and CMV-seronegative. Sequencing was carried out using PBMCs. The genes are TRBV9 and TRBJ2-2; 9 bases map to TRBD1. The CDR3 spells CASSVGGTGWPGELFF. Here the CDR3 DNA reads TGTGCCAGCAGCGTAGGCGGGACAGGGTGGCCCGGGGAGCTGTTTTTT.